The 19 T cell receptor beta chains below were found in one sample sequenced in a study of beta chain features in type 1 diabetes (dated by TCRdb to 2016 to 2018). The library was produced with the immunoSEQ multiplex PCR assay. The High Capacity cDNA Reverse Transcription Kit was used to reverse transcribe all of the isolated RNA, meaning that expressed TCRB transcripts were what got sequenced. TCRdb took this table from immuneACCESS and kept in-frame rearrangements with V and J called. Such tables lack part of the clones; where checked against another copy, unresolved V genes explain under half of the gap, and the rest is unexplained. In this sample the table shows 390,000 or so clones, more than 11% of which occur a single time. 0.035% to 0.04% of the sample rests with the top ten. Sequences were obtained from naive CD4+ T cells from blood. The sample's cell subset or site label is to be understood as: true naive CD4+ T cells. These receptors all stem from a young man in good health.

This clone was seen only a few times. V and J are TRBV6-5 and TRBJ2-1; 7 nucleotides align to TRBD2. This CDR3 comprises 16 residues. Per germline, CDR1 MNHEY and CDR2 SVGAGI. V dropped 0 bases and J dropped 7; count of bases not matched to a gene: 9. The chain's CDR3 is CASSYSKGGSWNEQFF. CDR3 nucleotides: TGTGCCAGCAGTTACTCGAAGGGCGGGAGTTGGAATGAGCAGTTCTTC.

J is TRBJ1-2 and V is TRBV7-9, with 7 bases matching TRBD1. V dropped 5 bases and J dropped 4; count of bases not matched to a gene: 4. This CDR3 contains 13 residues. Germline loops: CDR1 SEHNR, CDR2 FQNEAQ (reference sequence). The CDR3 DNA sequence: TGTGCCAGCAGCCCAAACAGGGGCTATGGCTACACCTTC. Amino acids: CASSPNRGYGYTF.

In its sample, this clone was seen a few times. The chain carries TRBV29-1 and TRBJ1-1, with 8 bases lining up with TRBD1. With V trimmed by 7 bases and J by 1 base, 5 bases remained unmatched. From germline, CDR1 is SQVTM and CDR2 ANQGSEA. This CDR3 region has 13 residues. The CDR3 loop reads CSAATGANTEAFF. The CDR3, as DNA: TGCAGCGCCGCGACAGGGGCGAACACTGAAGCTTTCTTT.

This clone was seen a handful of times. V usage is TRBV7-9 and J usage is TRBJ2-2; D uncertain. Germline-derived CDR1 and CDR2 are SEHNR and FQNEAQ (reference sequence). Trimming shortened V by 1 base and J by 3 bases, and 9 bases separated the two germline ends. This CDR3 region has 15 residues. CDR3 amino acids: CASSLDSLHTGELFF. Written as DNA, the CDR3 is TGTGCCAGCAGCTTAGACAGCCTCCACACCGGGGAGCTGTTTTTT. The variable domain in full, with the rest retrieved from reference TRBV7-9 and TRBJ2-2, is DTGVSQNPRHKITKRGQNVTFRCDPISEHNRLYWYRQTLGQGPEFLTYFQNEAQLEKSRLLSDRFSAERPKGSFSTLEIQRTEQGDSAMYLCASSLDSLHTGELFFGEGSRLTVL.

The chain links TRBV29-1 to TRBJ1-2; no firm D call. There are 11 residues in the CDR3. Trimming left V 6 bases short and J 7 bases short, with 12 bases between. Germline CDR1 SQVTM, CDR2 ANQGSEA. The chain's CDR3 is CSVLGGRGYTF. The DNA of the CDR3 is TGCAGCGTACTAGGAGGCCGTGGCTACACCTTC.

This sequence joins TRBV5-1 and TRBJ2-3; 8 bases map to TRBD1. V gave up 3 bases and J gave up 4 bases; unmatched junction bases: 7. Germline V gene lookup returns CDR1 SGHRS and CDR2 YFSETQ. The CDR3 runs to 15 residues. The CDR3 loop is CASSSGTGEADTQYF. The DNA of the CDR3 is TGCGCCAGCAGCTCGGGGACAGGAGAGGCAGATACGCAGTATTTT.

This rearrangement joins TRBV7-7 to TRBJ2-1, with 8 positions matching TRBD1. Trimming took 6 bases from V and 0 from J; bases not matched to a gene: 7. The CDR3 is 16 residues long. Germline V lookup: CDR1 SSHAT, CDR2 FNYEAQ (reference sequence). The CDR3 here is CASRLGQVSSYNEQFF. The CDR3 DNA is TGTGCCAGCAGACTGGGACAGGTCAGCTCCTACAATGAGCAGTTCTTC.

The sample holds a few counts of this clone. Other DNA sequences in this sample translate to the same CDR3. The chain uses TRBV11-2 and TRBJ2-5; no reliable D call. The CDR3 runs 12 residues. Germline V CDR1 and CDR2: SGHAT, FQNNGV. V was trimmed by 1 base and J by 4 bases, leaving 4 bases between them. The CDR3 DNA is TGTGCCAGCAGCTTAGGTTTAGAGACCCAGTACTTC. Encoded protein: CASSLGLETQYF.

The rearrangement joins TRBV7-2 to TRBJ1-1; 7 positions match TRBD1. CDR3 size: 16 residues. Losses at the gene ends were 1 base for V and 0 bases for J; bases not matched to a gene: 5. CDR1 is SGHTA and CDR2 is FQGNSA in the germline V gene. CDR3 in amino acids: CASSLVSGTVNTEAFF. CDR3 sequence (DNA): TGTGCCAGCAGCTTAGTGTCCGGGACAGTGAACACTGAAGCTTTCTTT.

The table lists this clone with a few counts. The V gene is TRBV7-8, the J gene TRBJ2-5; perhaps TRBD1 as D (6 bases). CDR1 SGHVS and CDR2 FQNEAQ come from the germline V gene. The length of the CDR3 is 12 residues. The V end was cut by 8 bases, the J end by 4 bases, with 11 bases between. This CDR3 reads CASGTGTETQYF. The CDR3 DNA sequence: TGTGCCAGCGGCACAGGGACAGAGACCCAGTACTTC. The variable domain in full, with the rest retrieved from reference TRBV7-8 and TRBJ2-5, is GAGVSQSPRYKVAKRGQDVALRCDPISGHVSLFWYQQALGQGPEFLTYFQNEAQLDKSGLPSDRFFAERPEGSVSTLKIQRTQQEDSAVYLCASGTGTETQYFGPGTRLLVL.

This clone occurred a few times. The chain combines TRBV6-1 with TRBJ2-7; 14 bases match TRBD2. Germline V gives CDR1 MNHNS, CDR2 SASEGT. CDR3 length: 18 amino acids. V shed 1 base and J 0 bases; nucleotides not matched to a gene: 5. The CDR3 sequence: CASSEGGLAGVSSYEQYV. The CDR3 coding sequence is TGTGCCAGCAGTGAAGGGGGACTAGCGGGAGTGAGCTCCTACGAGCAGTACGTC.

This clone was observed a handful of times. This sequence joins TRBV7-9 and TRBJ2-5, with no clear D. Trimming removed 5 bases at V and 5 bases at J, with 9 bases between. The CDR3 has 12 residues. CDR1 and CDR2 from the germline V gene are SEHNR and FQNEAQ (reference sequence). DNA of the CDR3: TGTGCCAGCAGCCCACGGGTGGAGACCCAGTACTTC. Translation gives CASSPRVETQYF.

This rearrangement joins TRBV19 to TRBJ2-1, with TRBD2 identical over 7 bases. The CDR3 is made up of 14 amino acids. The germline CDR1 and CDR2 sequences are LNHDA and SQIVND (reference sequence). Trimming cost V 1 base and J 9 bases; bases outside gene matches: 6. As DNA, the CDR3 is TGTGCCAGTAGTATAGGGGGGACTATCACTGAGCAGTTCTTC. Its translation is CASSIGGTITEQFF.

As regards this clone: This sample includes further DNA sequences coding for the same CDR3. The V call is TRBV6-5, the J call TRBJ2-3; the match to TRBD1 covers 11 bases. Germline CDR1 MNHEY, CDR2 SVGAGI. The CDR3 has 15 residues. Trimming removed 5 bases from V and 3 bases from J; junction bases left unmatched: 4. In nucleotides, the CDR3 is TGTGCCAGCAGTCGGACAGGGGGCAGGACAGATACGCAGTATTTT. Protein sequence: CASSRTGGRTDTQYF.

This clone has only a few counts. The J gene is TRBJ1-1, the V gene TRBV5-4, with 9 bases that match TRBD1. The CDR3 covers 14 residues. V shed 5 bases, J shed 8 bases, and the junction held 10 bases outside the gene matches. Germline lookup yields CDR1 SGHNT and CDR2 YYREEE (reference sequence). CDR3 nucleotides: TGTGCCAGCAGTTCCCCGAGGACAGGGGAGGAAGCTTTCTTT. Translated, it gives CASSSPRTGEEAFF.

The chain employs TRBV5-1 and TRBJ2-3; weak D call: TRBD2 (5 bases). This CDR3 contains 14 residues. CDR1 SGHRS and CDR2 YFSETQ come from the germline V gene. Trimming cost V 3 bases and J 2 bases, with 10 bases left between them. The CDR3 coding sequence is TGCGCCAGCAGCTCCGGGATAAACACAGATACGCAGTATTTT. Encoded protein: CASSSGINTDTQYF.

This chain joins TRBV4-3 and TRBJ2-1; 13 nucleotides match TRBD2. Germline trimming cut 4 bases from V and 2 bases from J; bases unmatched to any gene: 2. The germline V gene encodes CDR1 LGHNA and CDR2 YSLEER. This CDR3 region has 16 residues. The CDR3 coding sequence is TGCGCCAGCAGCCCCGGGACTAGCGGGGCCTACAATGAGCAGTTCTTC. It encodes CASSPGTSGAYNEQFF.

The chain couples TRBV5-4 to TRBJ2-3; D is possibly TRBD2 (5 bases). CDR3 size: 15 residues. V dropped 1 base and J dropped 0 bases, with 9 bases sitting between them. Germline V CDR1 and CDR2: SGHNT, YYREEE (reference sequence). CDR3 coding DNA: TGTGCCAGCAGCTTGAGACTACCTAGCACAGATACGCAGTATTTT. This sequence encodes CASSLRLPSTDTQYF. The whole variable domain, remainder taken from reference TRBV5-4 and TRBJ2-3, is ETGVTQSPTHLIKTRGQQVTLRCSSQSGHNTVSWYQQALGQGPQFIFQYYREEENGRGNFPPRFSGLQFPNYSSELNVNALELDDSALYLCASSLRLPSTDTQYFGPGTRLTVL.

CDR3 loop: CASSSSGVFSYEQYF. As DNA, the CDR3 is TGTGCCAGCAGCAGCTCAGGGGTCTTCTCCTACGAGCAGTACTTC. The gene calls are TRBV9 and TRBJ2-7; D is perhaps TRBD1 (6 bases). The CDR3 has 15 amino acids. Germline loops: CDR1 SGDLS, CDR2 YYNGEE. The V end lost 4 bases, the J end lost 0 bases, and 14 bases lay between the germline ends.